One sample yielded the 32 T cell receptor beta chains listed below, sequenced in a study of shared clonotypes between healthy human individuals. The method was immunoSEQ multiplex PCR; TCRdb's version includes in-frame clones alone and lacks a portion of them. Of some 2,000,000 clones listed, about 95% are singletons. Positive CCR7 selection of CD45RO-negative cells yielded the naive CD8 cells, and terminally differentiated effector memory CD45RA+ cells were excluded. The sample taken for sequencing was naive CD8+ T cells sorted from blood. The source of these receptors is a man younger than 35 in good health.

As for this clone: One end of the junction is discordant with germline, which a read error may explain. This chain connects TRBV7-7 to TRBJ1-1; D unclear. From germline, CDR1 is SSHAT and CDR2 FNYEAQ (reference sequence). The CDR3 is 13 amino acids. The CDR3 region is CASSLDRNTEAFF. The CDR3 DNA sequence: TGTGCTAGCAGCTTAGATAGGAACACTGAAGCTTTCTTT.

The chain recombines TRBV28 with TRBJ1-1; 7 positions match TRBD1. This CDR3 is built from 14 residues. The germline CDR1 and CDR2 sequences are MDHEN and SYDVKM. Unmatched junction bases numbered 6, after V lost 7 bases and J lost 1 base. The chain's CDR3 is CASTQGSPNTEAFF. CDR3 DNA sequence: TGTGCCAGCACACAGGGGTCGCCGAACACTGAAGCTTTCTTT.

This clone has a single count. The chain uses TRBV7-8 and TRBJ2-1; D gene unclear. CDR3 length: 14 amino acids. From germline, CDR1 is SGHVS and CDR2 FQNEAQ. With 2 bases removed from V and 5 bases from J, the gap between germline ends came to 10 bases. The CDR3 DNA is TGTGCCAGCAGCTTAACCTTCGGGCACAATGAGCAGTTCTTC. This codes for CASSLTFGHNEQFF.

This clone has only one observation. The chain uses TRBV30 and TRBJ2-1, with D unclear. The CDR3 length is 12 residues. CDR1 and CDR2 from the germline V gene are GTSNPN and SVGIG (reference sequence). The ends were cut back, 2 bases at V and 14 bases at J, with 16 bases in the middle. The CDR3 reads CAWSWVVGEEFF. The CDR3 nucleotides are TGTGCCTGGAGTTGGGTAGTGGGTGAAGAGTTCTTC. Combining the CDR3 with reference TRBV30 and TRBJ2-1 gives the whole variable domain SQTIHQWPATLVQPVGSPLSLECTVEGTSNPNLYWYRQAAGRGLQLLFYSVGIGQISSEVPQNLSASRPQDRQFILSSKKLLLSDSGFYLCAWSWVVGEEFFGPGTRLTVL.

The chain has TRBV10-1 and TRBJ2-5; D is possibly TRBD2 (7 bases). The V and J ends lost 0 bases and 5 bases respectively, with 13 bases between them. The V gene's germline CDR1 is WNHNN and CDR2 SYGVQD (reference sequence). This CDR3 has 15 amino acids. The CDR3 nucleotides are TGCGCCAGCAGTGAGTCGAGAGGGGGGGGCGAGACCCAGTACTTC. Protein product: CASSESRGGGETQYF.

The genes are TRBV27 and TRBJ1-1; D uncertain. V lost 0 bases to trimming and J lost 5 bases, with 10 bases between them. CDR1 is MNHEY, CDR2 SMNVEV, per germline (reference sequence). The CDR3 contains 14 residues. The CDR3 DNA reads as TGTGCCAGCAGTTTATCACCCTCGAGGACTGAAGCTTTCTTT. This translates into CASSLSPSRTEAFF.

The genes are TRBV5-4 and TRBJ2-5; 12 bases map to TRBD2. The CDR3 extends over 16 amino acids. Germline trimming cut 7 bases from V and 1 base from J; bases unmatched to any gene: 8. Germline CDR1 is SGHNT and CDR2 is YYREEE (reference sequence). Written as DNA, the CDR3 is TGTGCCAGCGGAATAACTAGCGGGGGGATCCAAGAGACCCAGTACTTC. Its protein product is CASGITSGGIQETQYF.

In its sample, this clone was seen once. This chain joins TRBV10-2 and TRBJ1-1; 8 nucleotides agree with TRBD1. Germline trimming cut 7 bases from V and 4 bases from J; bases unmatched to any gene: 5. This CDR3 has 13 residues. The germline V gene has CDR1 WSHSY and CDR2 SAAADI. The CDR3 sequence: CASNLDRGTEAFF. The DNA of the CDR3 is TGCGCCAGCAACCTTGACAGGGGCACTGAAGCTTTCTTT.

V usage is TRBV5-6 and J usage is TRBJ1-1, with D possibly matching TRBD1 (5 bases). Trimming stripped 4 bases from V and 5 bases from J, with 15 bases between. The CDR3 sequence is 14 residues long. The V gene's germline CDR1 is SGHDT and CDR2 YYEEEE. The CDR3 nucleotides read TGTGCCAGCAGCCAAAGCGGGGCGGGGACTGAAGCTTTCTTT. It is translated as CASSQSGAGTEAFF.

The rearrangement joins TRBV19 to TRBJ1-4; D gene uncertain. V lost 6 bases to trimming and J lost 10 bases, with 15 bases between them. Per germline, CDR1 LNHDA and CDR2 SQIVND (reference sequence). The CDR3 runs to 13 residues. CDR3 sequence reads: CASSLILDGKLFF. The CDR3, as DNA: TGTGCCAGTAGCCTTATACTCGACGGAAAACTGTTTTTT.

The rearrangement uses TRBV27 and TRBJ2-5; TRBD2 aligns across 11 bases. Trimming took 4 bases from V and 5 from J; bases not matched to a gene: 12. The CDR3 consists of 17 residues. From germline, CDR1 is MNHEY and CDR2 SMNVEV (reference sequence). CDR3 protein: CASSSPLSGGAGETQYF. The CDR3 nucleotides are TGTGCCAGCAGTTCCCCCCTTAGCGGGGGGGCCGGTGAGACCCAGTACTTC.

CDR3 amino acids: CASGSGGETQYF. The CDR3 nucleotides read TGTGCCAGCGGAAGCGGCGGGGAGACCCAGTACTTC. The chain recombines TRBV9 with TRBJ2-5; a weak D match, TRBD2 (5 bases). The V gene's germline CDR1 is SGDLS and CDR2 YYNGEE. V lost 7 bases, J lost 5 bases, and 12 bases lay in between. This CDR3 is 12 amino acids long. Supplemented by reference TRBV9 and TRBJ2-5, the full variable domain reads DSGVTQTPKHLITATGQRVTLRCSPRSGDLSVYWYQQSLDQGLQFLIQYYNGEERAKGNILERFSAQQFPDLHSELNLSSLELGDSALYFCASGSGGETQYFGPGTRLLVL.

The chain links TRBV5-1 to TRBJ2-1, with D possibly TRBD2 on 6 matching bases. The germline V gene has CDR1 SGHRS and CDR2 YFSETQ. The length of the CDR3 is 16 residues. V was shortened by 0 bases and J by 4 bases, with 14 bases between the two germline ends. CDR3: CASSLADGGPYNEQFF. For the CDR3, the DNA is TGCGCCAGCAGCTTGGCCGACGGGGGACCTTACAATGAGCAGTTCTTC.

The chain carries TRBV2 and TRBJ1-5, with D possibly TRBD1 on 5 matching bases. This CDR3 is built from 14 residues. Germline assignment: CDR1 SNHLY and CDR2 FYNNEI. The germline V and J ends were trimmed by 8 bases and 0 bases, with 11 bases remaining between them. Here the CDR3 reads CASGGSGSNQPQHF. The CDR3 DNA sequence: TGTGCCAGCGGGGGGAGCGGTAGCAATCAGCCCCAGCATTTT.

The genes are TRBV10-2 and TRBJ1-2, with 7 bases matching TRBD1. This CDR3 region has 12 residues. With 10 bases clipped from V and 3 bases from J, the junction kept 5 bases outside the gene matches. Germline CDR1 reads WSHSY; CDR2 reads SAAADI. CDR3 residues: CATLQGDYGYTF. In DNA, the CDR3 is TGCGCCACCTTGCAGGGGGACTATGGCTACACCTTC.

The genes are TRBV5-1 and TRBJ1-2; D not certain. V was clipped by 2 bases and J by 0 bases, with 8 bases between them. The CDR3 runs to 14 residues. Germline assignment: CDR1 SGHRS and CDR2 YFSETQ. CDR3 region: CASSLEKANYGYTF. In DNA form, the CDR3 reads TGCGCCAGCAGCTTAGAGAAGGCTAACTATGGCTACACCTTC.

J is TRBJ1-1 and V is TRBV6-6; D not resolved. Trimming cost V 2 bases and J 8 bases, with 18 bases left between them. Looked up from germline, CDR1 is MNHNY and CDR2 is SVGAGI (reference sequence). The length of the CDR3 is 15 residues. DNA of the CDR3: TGTGCCAGCAGTTACAACGGCCTGGACGGTCGGGAAGCTTTCTTT. This codes for CASSYNGLDGREAFF.

This clone has just one count. The chain joins TRBV15 to TRBJ1-4; D uncertain. There are 14 residues in the CDR3. Trimming left V 8 bases short and J 8 bases short, with 18 bases between. CDR1 and CDR2 from the germline V gene are LNHNV and YYDKDF (reference sequence). The CDR3, as DNA: TGTGCCACCGGAGAGGAGGGCAGTGGGGAAAAACTGTTTTTT. This translates into CATGEEGSGEKLFF.

The chain combines TRBV2 with TRBJ2-5, with D possibly matching TRBD2 (6 bases). CDR1 SNHLY and CDR2 FYNNEI come from the germline V gene. The CDR3 has 16 residues. Trimming cost V 4 bases and J 4 bases, with 19 bases left between them. CDR3 coding DNA: TGTGCCAGCAGTGGGCCAAATTCGGGAGTGCTAGAGACCCAGTACTTC. Amino acids: CASSGPNSGVLETQYF.

The gene calls are TRBV7-6 and TRBJ2-7; 11 bases are shared with TRBD2. CDR1 and CDR2 from the germline V gene are SGHVS and FNYEAQ. The CDR3 contains 15 residues. J was trimmed by 2 bases and V by 5 bases; bases with no gene match: 5. CDR3 in DNA: TGTGCCAGCAGCGCCCTAGCGGGAGGTACCTACGAGCAGTACTTC. Protein: CASSALAGGTYEQYF.

The chain couples TRBV19 to TRBJ1-1; the D is unclear. Germline-derived CDR1 and CDR2 are LNHDA and SQIVND (reference sequence). There are 12 residues in the CDR3. V dropped 1 base and J dropped 10 bases, with 10 bases sitting between them. Here the CDR3 DNA reads TGTGCCAGTAGTATAGTCGGAGAGGGAGCTTTCTTT. Amino acid sequence: CASSIVGEGAFF.

This chain connects TRBV7-9 to TRBJ2-6; possible D gene TRBD1, 5 bases. V lost 6 bases to trimming and J lost 0 bases, with 12 bases between them. The CDR3 length is 16 residues. Germline CDR1 SEHNR, CDR2 FQNEAQ (reference sequence). The CDR3: CASRDDRDSGANVLTF. The CDR3 nucleotides read TGTGCCAGCAGGGATGACAGAGACTCTGGGGCCAACGTCCTGACTTTC.

In this sample, this clone turned up once. The genes are TRBV2 and TRBJ2-7; D is possibly TRBD1 (7 bases). This CDR3 is 11 amino acids long. Per the germline V gene, CDR1 is SNHLY and CDR2 is FYNNEI. The CDR3 DNA is TGTGTCAGGGGGGCAGGCTACGAGCAGTACTTC. Translated, it gives CVRGAGYEQYF.

V is TRBV28 and J is TRBJ2-2; D uncertain. CDR3 length: 13 residues. CDR1 is MDHEN, CDR2 SYDVKM, per germline. Trimming removed 7 bases from V and 5 bases from J, with 11 bases in between. CDR3 nucleotides: TGTGCCAGCACTCCGATTCGAACCGGGGAGCTGTTTTTT. Its protein product is CASTPIRTGELFF.

The chain combines TRBV7-9 with TRBJ2-3; TRBD2 is a possible D gene (5 bases). Per germline, CDR1 SEHNR and CDR2 FQNEAQ (reference sequence). V dropped 5 bases and J dropped 3 bases, with 24 bases sitting between them. The length of the CDR3 is 18 residues. The CDR3 DNA reads TGTGCCAGCAGCCCGAGCATGGGCGGACGGGGAGAAACAGATACGCAGTATTTT. It specifies CASSPSMGGRGETDTQYF.

The chain couples TRBV4-2 to TRBJ2-5; 8 nucleotides align to TRBD2. J was trimmed by 4 bases and V by 5 bases; bases with no gene match: 9. The CDR3 is made up of 15 amino acids. Per the germline V gene, CDR1 is LGHNA and CDR2 is YNFKEQ. CDR3 residues: CASSFGGALGETQYF. CDR3 DNA sequence: TGTGCCAGCAGCTTCGGGGGGGCGTTAGGAGAGACCCAGTACTTC.

The chain is built from TRBV6-1 and TRBJ1-1; a possible D gene is TRBD1 (6 bases). Trimming cost V 2 bases and J 6 bases, with 22 bases left between them. Germline V gene data show CDR1 as MNHNS and CDR2 as SASEGT. The CDR3 has 17 amino acids. CDR3 loop: CASSETGWGAQAAEAFF. The CDR3 nucleotides read TGTGCCAGCAGTGAAACTGGGTGGGGGGCGCAGGCGGCTGAAGCTTTCTTT.

This chain uses TRBV7-9 with TRBJ1-1; D possibly corresponds to TRBD1 (5 bases). The CDR3 is 12 amino acids. CDR1 is SEHNR, CDR2 FQNEAQ, per germline (reference sequence). V lost 5 bases and J lost 10, with 14 bases in between. The CDR3 protein is CASSQQEASAFF. The CDR3 DNA sequence: TGTGCCAGCAGCCAACAGGAGGCATCAGCTTTCTTT.

This clone is a singleton in its sample. This chain joins TRBV7-2 and TRBJ1-4, with no clear D. The CDR3 loop spans 13 amino acids. Germline-derived CDR1 and CDR2 are SGHTA and FQGNSA. Trimming removed 2 bases from V and 0 bases from J, with 1 base in between. In DNA form, the CDR3 reads TGTGCCAGCAGCTTAACAACTAATGAAAAACTGTTTTTT. Its protein product is CASSLTTNEKLFF.

The chain uses TRBV10-2 and TRBJ2-1; 7 nucleotides agree with TRBD2. Germline CDR1 and CDR2: WSHSY and SAAADI. With V trimmed by 2 bases and J by 5 bases, 6 bases remained unmatched. The CDR3 sequence is 15 residues long. DNA of the CDR3: TGCGCCAGCAGTGAGCCACTGGGGGGGGACAATGAGCAGTTCTTC. This sequence encodes CASSEPLGGDNEQFF.

The chain couples TRBV7-8 to TRBJ2-1, with 13 bases that match TRBD2. This CDR3 spans 15 amino acids. Germline trimming cut 5 bases from V and 4 bases from J; bases unmatched to any gene: 2. Germline CDR1 is SGHVS and CDR2 is FQNEAQ. CDR3 coding DNA: TGTGCCAGCAGCCGACTAGCGGGGGGATACAATGAGCAGTTCTTC. Protein sequence: CASSRLAGGYNEQFF.

This clone was counted a single time. The V gene is TRBV30, the J gene TRBJ1-2; tentative D call: TRBD1 (5 bases). The length of the CDR3 is 10 residues. Trimming left V 8 bases short and J 4 bases short, with 8 bases between. Germline assignment: CDR1 GTSNPN and CDR2 SVGIG (reference sequence). Written as DNA, the CDR3 is TGTGCCCTTAGGGGCTATGGCTACACCTTC. Translating it yields CALRGYGYTF.